The 15 T cell receptor beta chains below all came from one sample that was sequenced in a study of T cell responses to AZD1222 COVID-19 vaccine. Assay used: immunoSEQ multiplex PCR; TCRdb lists only in-frame clones, some missing. This sample has 150,000 to 160,000 clones, with approximately 90% found just once. The sequencing here drew on peripheral blood, taken on day 0 of AZD1222 vaccination. Receptors originate from an adult in good health.

The chain links TRBV19 to TRBJ2-7; possible D gene TRBD2, 7 bases. The CDR3 totals 14 residues. V lost 5 bases, J lost 4 bases, and 15 bases lay in between. Germline values: CDR1 LNHDA, CDR2 SQIVND (reference sequence). CDR3 in DNA: TGTGCCAGTAGTTGGGGGGGCCGTGGTTACGAGCAGTACTTC. It codes for CASSWGGRGYEQYF.

The chain combines TRBV29-1 with TRBJ2-3; D possibly corresponds to TRBD2 (5 bases). Per the germline V gene, CDR1 is SQVTM and CDR2 is ANQGSEA. V was pared by 0 bases and J by 2 bases, with 9 bases between. The CDR3 extends over 14 amino acids. The CDR3 protein is CSVEEAGHTDTQYF. The CDR3, as DNA: TGCAGCGTTGAAGAGGCGGGCCACACAGATACGCAGTATTTT.

The chain uses TRBV27 and TRBJ1-2; 7 bases fit TRBD1. CDR3 length: 14 amino acids. V shed 7 bases, J shed 2 bases, and the junction held 7 bases outside the gene matches. In germline, CDR1 is MNHEY, CDR2 SMNVEV (reference sequence). The CDR3 loop reads CASTPRQGNYGYTF. CDR3 sequence (DNA): TGTGCCAGCACTCCGAGACAGGGAAACTATGGCTACACCTTC.

This clone came up once. The J gene is TRBJ1-5, the V gene TRBV19, with TRBD1 as a possible D gene (6 bases). The CDR3 consists of 15 residues. Germline CDR1 and CDR2: LNHDA and SQIVND (reference sequence). V shed 6 bases and J shed 0 bases, with 12 bases lying between them. CDR3 DNA sequence: TGTGCCAGTAGGGACAGTAAAGGTAGCAATCAGCCCCAGCATTTT. Translation gives CASRDSKGSNQPQHF.

The V call is TRBV6-2 or TRBV6-3, the J call TRBJ2-1, with 9 nucleotides matching TRBD2. This CDR3 spans 16 amino acids. Germline trimming cut 0 bases from V and 4 bases from J; bases unmatched to any gene: 4. CDR1 and CDR2 from the germline V gene are MNHEY and SVGEGT. CDR3 residues: CASSYSGAGGYNEQFF. The DNA of the CDR3 is TGTGCCAGCAGTTACTCGGGCGCGGGGGGGTACAATGAGCAGTTCTTC.

The chain uses TRBV18 and TRBJ1-5; unclear D gene. Trimming cost V 7 bases and J 0 bases, with 7 bases left between them. The germline V gene has CDR1 KGHSH and CDR2 LQKENI. The CDR3 extends over 13 amino acids. CDR3 protein: CASFADSNQPQHF. Written as DNA, the CDR3 is TGTGCCAGCTTCGCAGATAGCAATCAGCCCCAGCATTTT.

This clone was recorded once. The gene calls are TRBV3-1 (or the pseudogene TRBV3-2) and TRBJ1-2, with D uncertain. The V end was cut by 5 bases, the J end by 7 bases, with 11 bases between. The germline gives CDR1 LGHDT, CDR2 YNNKEL (reference sequence). The CDR3 runs 12 residues. The CDR3 is CASSYGDFGYTF. The CDR3 region has the DNA TGTGCCAGCAGCTATGGGGATTTTGGCTACACCTTC.

This chain uses TRBV28 with TRBJ1-3, with D uncertain. V was shortened by 11 bases and J by 4 bases, with 12 bases between the two germline ends. The CDR3 is 12 residues long. Germline assignment: CDR1 MDHEN and CDR2 SYDVKM. For the CDR3, the DNA is TGTGCCTCCCGGGTACCGGGAAACACCATATATTTT. This gives the protein CASRVPGNTIYF.

The chain carries TRBV5-6 and TRBJ2-3; D perhaps matches TRBD1 (8 bases). This CDR3 contains 17 residues. Germline V lookup: CDR1 SGHDT, CDR2 YYEEEE. Between the trimmed V and J ends, which lost 4 bases and 2 bases, there was a span of 20 bases. The CDR3 loop is CASSPPVQGGATDTQYF. The CDR3 region has the DNA TGTGCCAGCAGCCCGCCGGTACAGGGGGGGGCCACAGATACGCAGTATTTT.

The V call is TRBV5-6, the J call TRBJ1-2; weak D call: TRBD1 (5 bases). The CDR3 is made up of 15 amino acids. Germline-derived CDR1 and CDR2 are SGHDT and YYEEEE. V gave up 5 bases and J gave up 5 bases, with 19 bases separating them. CDR3: CASSSRGAGRYGYTF. DNA for the CDR3: TGTGCCAGCAGTTCCCGAGGGGCAGGGAGGTATGGCTACACCTTC.

This chain joins TRBV5-4 and TRBJ2-5, with unresolved D. Germline V gene data show CDR1 as SGHNT and CDR2 as YYREEE (reference sequence). V lost 0 bases, J lost 5 bases, and 11 bases lay in between. This CDR3 region has 14 residues. DNA for the CDR3: TGTGCCAGCAGCTTGGCACTTGTGGGGGAGACCCAGTACTTC. This sequence encodes CASSLALVGETQYF.

The chain links TRBV18 to TRBJ1-2; D uncertain. Deletions cut 3 bases from V and 6 bases from J, with 8 bases between. This CDR3 spans 12 amino acids. Germline V lookup: CDR1 KGHSH, CDR2 LQKENI. CDR3 region: CASSPDQNGYTF. CDR3 nucleotide sequence: TGTGCCAGCTCACCCGACCAAAATGGCTACACCTTC. Supplemented by reference TRBV18 and TRBJ1-2, the full variable domain reads NAGVMQNPRHLVRRRGQEARLRCSPMKGHSHVYWYRQLPEEGLKFMVYLQKENIIDESGMPKERFSAEFPKEGPSILRIQQVVRGDSAAYFCASSPDQNGYTFGSGTRLTVV.

The chain has TRBV18 and TRBJ1-1, with 7 bases that match TRBD1. Germline V gene lookup returns CDR1 KGHSH and CDR2 LQKENI. After removal of 0 bases from V and 6 bases from J, the junction contained 1 base not matched to a gene. The CDR3 length is 13 residues. CDR3 in amino acids: CASSPPTGSEAFF. In DNA form, the CDR3 reads TGTGCCAGCTCACCACCGACAGGGTCTGAAGCTTTCTTT.

The CDR3 spells CASSLPNQPQHF. DNA for the CDR3: TGTGCCAGCAGTTTACCCAATCAGCCCCAGCATTTT. The chain combines TRBV12-3 or TRBV12-4 with TRBJ1-5, with D hard to call. This CDR3 has 12 amino acids. Deletions cut 2 bases from V and 3 bases from J, with 2 bases between.

The V call is TRBV2, the J call TRBJ2-3; D not resolved. The germline V gene has CDR1 SNHLY and CDR2 FYNNEI. The V and J ends lost 6 bases and 5 bases respectively, with 6 bases between them. The CDR3 contains 11 residues. The CDR3 DNA is TGTGCCAGCAGAATGGGAGATACGCAGTATTTT. Translated, it gives CASRMGDTQYF.